Listed below are T cell receptor beta chains from one sample, sequenced in a study of blood T cell repertoires in COVID-19. This table comes from immunoSEQ multiplex PCR, and its TCRdb copy is limited to in-frame clones, with some not included. The sample includes more than 50,000 clones, nearly 90% seen only once; the top ten take approximately 13%. What was sequenced was peripheral blood. The source is a man in his sixties with active COVID-19. Both conserved end residues are part of each CDR3. The D gene is left open where the match is weak. A clone size is listed for some rows: how often the clone was seen (once, few, many), or a class if it is expanded.

J gene: TRBJ1-1
V gene: TRBV7-2
clone size: once
D gene: .
CDR3 protein: CASSQGSKNTEAFF
CDR3 DNA: TGTGCCAGCAGCCAGGGGAGCAAGAACACTGAAGCTTTCTTT

J gene: TRBJ2-7
V gene: TRBV11-2
clone size: few
D gene: .
CDR3 protein: CASSDWTGSSYEQYF
CDR3 DNA: TGTGCCAGCAGCGACTGGACGGGGAGCTCCTACGAGCAGTACTTC

J gene: TRBJ2-3
V gene: TRBV5-1
clone size: .
D gene: TRBD2
CDR3 protein: CASTKPSGGSDTQYF
CDR3 DNA: TGCGCCAGCACCAAACCTAGCGGGGGTTCAGATACGCAGTATTTT

J gene: TRBJ2-2
V gene: TRBV18
clone size: .
D gene: TRBD2
CDR3 protein: CASSPTRLAANTGELFF
CDR3 DNA: TGTGCCAGCTCACCCACCCGACTAGCGGCAAACACCGGGGAGCTGTTTTTT

J gene: TRBJ2-2
V gene: TRBV15
clone size: once
D gene: .
CDR3 protein: CATSRDPGGHTGELFF
CDR3 DNA: TGTGCCACCAGCAGAGATCCCGGGGGGCACACCGGGGAGCTGTTTTTT

J gene: TRBJ1-2
V gene: TRBV6-5
clone size: .
D gene: TRBD1
CDR3 protein: CASSYLGGGYGYTF
CDR3 DNA: TGTGCCAGCAGTTACTTAGGGGGCGGGTATGGCTACACCTTC

J gene: TRBJ1-3
V gene: TRBV7-6
clone size: few
D gene: .
CDR3 protein: CASSLEVWGAGNTIYF
CDR3 DNA: TGTGCCAGCAGCTTGGAGGTGTGGGGAGCTGGAAACACCATATATTTT

J gene: TRBJ2-1
V gene: TRBV11-2
clone size: once
D gene: .
CDR3 protein: CASSLDLVAGNEQFF
CDR3 DNA: TGTGCCAGCAGCTTAGACCTAGTGGCAGGGAATGAGCAGTTCTTC

J gene: TRBJ2-5
V gene: TRBV7-6
clone size: .
D gene: TRBD1
CDR3 protein: CASSTSAGGRETQYF
CDR3 DNA: TGTGCCAGCAGCACCTCGGCAGGGGGTAGGGAGACCCAGTACTTC

J gene: TRBJ2-7
V gene: TRBV7-3
clone size: once
D gene: TRBD1
CDR3 protein: CASSAGSDRGKQYF
CDR3 DNA: TGTGCCAGCAGCGCCGGATCAGACAGGGGAAAGCAGTACTTC

J gene: TRBJ1-5
V gene: TRBV4-3
clone size: .
D gene: .
CDR3 protein: CASSQDPTNQPQHF
CDR3 DNA: TGCGCCAGCAGCCAAGATCCTACTAATCAGCCCCAGCATTTT

J gene: TRBJ1-5
V gene: TRBV3-1/TRBV3-2
clone size: .
D gene: TRBD1
CDR3 protein: CASSQSGTGSNQPQHF
CDR3 DNA: TGTGCCAGCAGCCAGTCCGGGACAGGGTCAAATCAGCCCCAGCATTTT

J gene: TRBJ2-2
V gene: TRBV7-9
clone size: .
D gene: .
CDR3 protein: CASSQSVGDTGELFF
CDR3 DNA: TGTGCCAGCAGCCAAAGTGTCGGAGACACCGGGGAGCTGTTTTTT

J gene: TRBJ2-3
V gene: TRBV5-1
clone size: .
D gene: .
CDR3 protein: CASSLADSYYTDTQYF
CDR3 DNA: TGCGCCAGCAGCTTGGCCGACAGCTACTACACAGATACGCAGTATTTT

J gene: TRBJ1-5
V gene: TRBV30
clone size: .
D gene: .
CDR3 protein: CAWSVQGNQPQHF
CDR3 DNA: TGTGCCTGGAGTGTCCAGGGGAATCAGCCCCAGCATTTT

J gene: TRBJ1-2
V gene: TRBV5-8
clone size: .
D gene: .
CDR3 protein: CASSLGTAYYGYTF
CDR3 DNA: TGTGCCAGCAGCTTGGGCACAGCTTACTATGGCTACACCTTC

J gene: TRBJ1-2
V gene: TRBV14
clone size: .
D gene: TRBD1
CDR3 protein: CASSQGTGKGGYTF
CDR3 DNA: TGTGCCAGCAGCCAAGGGACAGGGAAAGGTGGCTACACCTTC

J gene: TRBJ2-5
V gene: TRBV12-3/TRBV12-4
clone size: .
D gene: .
CDR3 protein: CASSLGGTQYF
CDR3 DNA: TGTGCCAGCAGCCTCGGGGGGACCCAGTACTTC

J gene: TRBJ2-7
V gene: TRBV5-1
clone size: .
D gene: TRBD2
CDR3 protein: CASSSSSGGRYEQYF
CDR3 DNA: TGCGCCAGCAGCTCCTCAAGCGGGGGGCGATACGAGCAGTACTTC

J gene: TRBJ2-3
V gene: TRBV6-4
clone size: .
D gene: .
CDR3 protein: CASSDSTRAVSTDTQYF
CDR3 DNA: TGTGCCAGCAGTGACTCGACCAGGGCCGTAAGCACAGATACGCAGTATTTT

J gene: TRBJ2-3
V gene: TRBV7-6
clone size: .
D gene: .
CDR3 protein: CASSLEGVETTDTQYF
CDR3 DNA: TGTGCCAGCAGCTTAGAGGGGGTAGAGACAACAGATACGCAGTATTTT

J gene: TRBJ2-3
V gene: TRBV11-3
clone size: .
D gene: TRBD2
CDR3 protein: CASSLSGGGNSDTQYF
CDR3 DNA: TGTGCCAGCAGCTTATCCGGGGGGGGAAATTCAGATACGCAGTATTTT

J gene: TRBJ2-1
V gene: TRBV7-3
clone size: .
D gene: .
CDR3 protein: CASSLTPGWEQFF
CDR3 DNA: TGTGCCAGCAGCTTAACCCCGGGGTGGGAGCAGTTCTTC

J gene: TRBJ2-1
V gene: TRBV28
clone size: .
D gene: TRBD2
CDR3 protein: CASRGLALTNEQFF
CDR3 DNA: TGTGCCAGCAGGGGACTAGCGCTTACCAATGAGCAGTTCTTC

J gene: TRBJ2-2
V gene: TRBV19
clone size: .
D gene: .
CDR3 protein: CASSPLGGPGELFF
CDR3 DNA: TGTGCCAGTAGTCCGCTCGGGGGACCCGGGGAGCTGTTTTTT

J gene: TRBJ1-4
V gene: TRBV10-3
clone size: .
D gene: .
CDR3 protein: CAISESQTTATNEKLFF
CDR3 DNA: TGTGCCATCAGTGAGTCTCAGACCACAGCAACTAATGAAAAACTGTTTTTT

J gene: TRBJ2-2
V gene: TRBV5-5
clone size: .
D gene: .
CDR3 protein: CASSPRVGGATGELFF
CDR3 DNA: TGTGCCAGCAGCCCGAGGGTGGGCGGGGCGACCGGGGAGCTGTTTTTT

J gene: TRBJ2-5
V gene: TRBV7-9
clone size: .
D gene: TRBD2
CDR3 protein: CASSSLAAQETQYF
CDR3 DNA: TGTGCCAGCAGCTCTCTAGCGGCCCAAGAGACCCAGTACTTC

J gene: TRBJ2-3
V gene: TRBV11-1
clone size: .
D gene: .
CDR3 protein: CASRRLASENTQYF
CDR3 DNA: TGTGCCAGCAGGCGGTTAGCGTCCGAGAATACGCAGTATTTT

J gene: TRBJ2-7
V gene: TRBV5-6
clone size: .
D gene: TRBD2
CDR3 protein: CASSLAEGLAGGPHEQYF
CDR3 DNA: TGTGCCAGCAGCTTGGCCGAGGGACTAGCGGGAGGGCCCCACGAGCAGTACTTC

J gene: TRBJ2-2
V gene: TRBV5-4
clone size: .
D gene: TRBD2
CDR3 protein: CASSLPPAGGAGELFF
CDR3 DNA: TGTGCCAGCAGCCTACCCCCAGCGGGAGGCGCCGGGGAGCTGTTTTTT

J gene: TRBJ2-1
V gene: TRBV20-1
clone size: .
D gene: TRBD2
CDR3 protein: CSASLAGTYMNEQFF
CDR3 DNA: TGCAGTGCTAGTCTAGCGGGGACCTATATGAATGAGCAGTTCTTC

J gene: TRBJ2-2
V gene: TRBV6-2/TRBV6-3
clone size: once
D gene: .
CDR3 protein: CASSYPTPGGELFF
CDR3 DNA: TGTGCCAGCAGTTACCCTACCCCGGGCGGGGAGCTGTTTTTT